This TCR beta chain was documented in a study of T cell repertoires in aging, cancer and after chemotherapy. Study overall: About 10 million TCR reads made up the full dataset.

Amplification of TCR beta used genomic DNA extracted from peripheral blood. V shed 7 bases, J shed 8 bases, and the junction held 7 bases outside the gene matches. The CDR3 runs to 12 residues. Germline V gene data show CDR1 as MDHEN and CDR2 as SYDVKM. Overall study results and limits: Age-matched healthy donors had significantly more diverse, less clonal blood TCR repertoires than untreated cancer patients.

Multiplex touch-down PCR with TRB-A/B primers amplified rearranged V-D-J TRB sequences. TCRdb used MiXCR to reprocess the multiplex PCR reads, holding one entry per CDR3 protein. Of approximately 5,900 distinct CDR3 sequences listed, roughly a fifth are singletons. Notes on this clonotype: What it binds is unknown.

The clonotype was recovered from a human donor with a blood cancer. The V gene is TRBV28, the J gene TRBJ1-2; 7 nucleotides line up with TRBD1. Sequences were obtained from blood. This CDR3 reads CASTGQPEGYTF. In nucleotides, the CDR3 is TGTGCCAGCACGGGACAGCCCGAGGGCTACACCTTC.